This entry features one T cell receptor (beta chain) sequence. Its antigen remains unidentified. Per-nucleotide qualities are absent, and no much larger clonotype sits a single base away. The sample comes from a study of immunodeficiency (dated by TCRdb to the late 2010s). Turning to the overall study: To search for oligoclonality and VDJ recombination defects, the researchers carried out a repertoire analysis. Paper-wide results and their limitations: Entropy comparisons showed n=3 (open circles) for patients versus healthy controls; a thymic development effect was only suggested as possible. Based on top-100 and total clonotype frequencies, severe oligoclonality showed up in patient CD8+ T cells, whereas patient CD4+ T cells did not show severe oligoclonality. Relative to control CD8+ T cells, CD8+ T cells from patients had restricted TRB V-J pairing and a lower productive entropy.

CDR1 and CDR2 are read off the germline V gene (reference sequence) as SSHAT and FNYEAQ. The junction shows trimming of 0 bases on V and 8 bases on J, plus 14 bases between the germline ends. CDR3 length: 15 amino acids, cysteine to phenylalanine. Of all the DNA, just the CDR3 is kept, 45 bases in frame from base 1. Fewer naive CD4 and especially CD8 T cells, with expanded effector memory subpopulations, were found in the patients. Before TCR sequencing, CD3+CD8+ T cells were sorted from fresh PBMCs. Genomic DNA was extracted with the QIAamp DNA Blood Mini Kit and sent for immunoSEQ repertoire analysis. Multiplex PCR was used to amplify CDR3 regions from a standard amount of genomic DNA template. An Illumina platform was used to sequence the PCR products. The paper's data handling went like this. Sequences were mapped to a reference, using V, D and J gene definitions from IMGT. Closely related sequences were merged by a nearest-neighbor clustering algorithm so that PCR and sequencing errors were removed. V, D and J usage was analyzed in productive unique and total sequences using ImmunoSEQ Analyzer tools and R version 3.6.1. The immuneACCESS repertoire file appears here via TCRdb, limited to in-frame rearrangements. These files lack a portion of the clones; in checked studies, under half of the deficit traces to unresolved V genes, and the cause of the others is not known. That table gives V, J and clone size, and the DNA gave D and trimming. This sample holds about 190 clones; roughly four fifths were observed only once. The ten largest make up about 48% of the sample.

Recombination connected TRBV7-7 to TRBJ2-1; the D gene is possibly TRBD1, with 6 bases matching. This clonotype was obtained from a woman younger than 35 with POLD1 deficiency. Input material: CD8+ T cells from blood. The CDR3: CASSLAGAGADEQFF. The nucleotide sequence reads as follows: TGTGCCAGCAGCTTAGCGGGAGCAGGGGCGGATGAGCAGTTCTTC.